Following are 30 T cell receptor beta chains from one sample sequenced in a study of CD8+CD57+ T cells in acquired aplastic anemia. The study profiled TCR beta VDJ and CDR3 using genomic DNA as template. TCRdb ran MiXCR on the reads and lists one entry per CDR3 protein. The table has about 54,000 distinct CDR3 sequences, just over 55% seen once. Patients selected for sequencing had displayed CD8+CD57+ cell expansion by flow cytometry. The sample taken for sequencing was sorted CD4+, CD8+, or CD8+CD57+ T cells (not recorded which) from PBMCs. The receptor source for this set is a human donor with aplastic anemia.

The chain uses TRBV27 and TRBJ2-1; D possibly corresponds to TRBD2 (6 bases). The CDR3 is 17 amino acids. Germline values: CDR1 MNHEY, CDR2 SMNVEV (reference sequence). Trimming pared 4 bases from V and 1 base from J, leaving 17 bases between. The CDR3 reads CASSWREPTDSYNEQFF. The CDR3 bases are TGTGCCAGCAGTTGGAGGGAACCCACCGATTCCTACAATGAGCAGTTCTTC.

This chain uses TRBV7-2 with TRBJ1-1; 10 bases match TRBD1. Trimming at V came to 5 bases and at J to 5 bases, leaving 5 bases not matched to a gene. From germline, CDR1 is SGHTA and CDR2 FQGNSA. The CDR3 covers 14 residues. The CDR3 nucleotides are TGTGCCAGCAGCCGACAGGGGGCGCGGACTGAAGCTTTCTTT. Translated, it gives CASSRQGARTEAFF.

This clonotype was found many times. The rearrangement links TRBV2 to TRBJ1-5; D is perhaps TRBD1 (6 bases). CDR3 length: 15 amino acids. Trimming took off 0 bases at V and 4 bases at J, with 10 bases between the two ends. CDR1 is SNHLY and CDR2 is FYNNEI in the germline V gene. CDR3 amino acids: CASSEAGAGNQPQHF. In DNA, the CDR3 is TGTGCCAGCAGTGAAGCGGGGGCAGGGAATCAGCCCCAGCATTTT.

The chain couples TRBV9 to TRBJ2-7; tentatively, D is TRBD1 or TRBD2 (6 bases each). Trimming removed 8 bases at V and 0 bases at J, with 9 bases between. Germline lookup yields CDR1 SGDLS and CDR2 YYNGEE. CDR3 length: 12 residues. The CDR3 coding sequence is TGTGCCAGGCGGGACAACTCCTACGAGCAGTACTTC. Amino acid sequence: CARRDNSYEQYF.

There are many counts of this clonotype. This chain connects TRBV12-3 or TRBV12-4 to TRBJ1-1; D remains ambiguous. The length of the CDR3 is 13 residues. The V end lost 2 bases, the J end lost 1 base, and 5 bases lay between the germline ends. CDR3 in amino acids: CASSLSANTEAFF. The CDR3 nucleotides read TGTGCCAGCAGTTTATCCGCGAACACTGAAGCTTTCTTT.

The V and J genes are TRBV11-2 and TRBJ1-3; the D gene is possibly TRBD1 (6 bases). Germline lookup yields CDR1 SGHAT and CDR2 FQNNGV. Trimming removed 0 bases from V and 2 bases from J, with 8 bases in between. The CDR3 loop spans 15 amino acids. CDR3 amino acids: CASSLDGGPGNTIYF. The CDR3 DNA is TGTGCCAGCAGCTTAGATGGGGGGCCTGGAAACACCATATATTTT. Full variable domain (rest looked up from reference TRBV11-2 and TRBJ1-3): EAGVAQSPRYKIIEKRQSVAFWCNPISGHATLYWYQQILGQGPKLLIQFQNNGVVDDSQLPKDRFSAERLKGVDSTLKIQPAKLEDSAVYLCASSLDGGPGNTIYFGEGSWLTVV.

The rearrangement joins TRBV12-3 or TRBV12-4 to TRBJ2-3; no reliable D call. V was trimmed by 6 bases and J by 1 base, leaving 20 bases between them. The CDR3 consists of 17 residues. The CDR3 DNA follows: TGTGCCAGCAGAGGGCAAGGGCCTTCCCTCGGCACAGATACGCAGTATTTT. As protein: CASRGQGPSLGTDTQYF.

The chain uses TRBV11-3 and TRBJ2-7; D gene ambiguous. Deletions cut 5 bases from V and 0 bases from J, with 11 bases between. CDR3 length: 14 residues. CDR1 SGHNT and CDR2 YENEEA come from the germline V gene. The CDR3 DNA is TGTGCCAGCAGCACTGGCGAGAGCTCCTACGAGCAGTACTTC. Translating it yields CASSTGESSYEQYF.

This chain uses TRBV5-8 with TRBJ1-2, with TRBD1 identical over 7 bases. This CDR3 spans 15 amino acids. Trimming at V came to 7 bases and at J to 6 bases, leaving 15 bases not matched to a gene. Germline V gene lookup returns CDR1 SGHTS and CDR2 YDEGEE. CDR3 residues: CASGHSGGIYDGYTF. The CDR3 nucleotides read TGTGCCAGCGGACATTCAGGGGGGATATATGATGGCTACACCTTC.

This clonotype was counted at least ten times. One end of the junction varies from germline; a read error may be responsible. The chain employs TRBV15 and TRBJ1-5; D may be TRBD1 (5 bases). Germline values: CDR1 LNHNV, CDR2 YYDKDF (reference sequence). The CDR3 extends over 16 amino acids. CDR3: CAASLGWGGNNQPQHF. The CDR3 region has the DNA TGTGCCGCCAGTTTAGGGTGGGGGGGAAACAATCAGCCCCAGCATTTT.

The gene calls are TRBV24-1 and TRBJ2-5; the match to TRBD2 covers 9 bases. The CDR3 contains 15 residues. V shed 5 bases and J 9 bases; nucleotides not matched to a gene: 12. Germline V CDR1 and CDR2: KGHDR, SFDVKD. The CDR3 sequence: CATSGTGTSIQAQYF. Here the CDR3 DNA reads TGTGCCACCAGTGGTACCGGGACTAGCATACAGGCCCAGTACTTC.

The chain carries TRBV20-1 and TRBJ2-3; possibly TRBD2 for D (7 bases). Per germline, CDR1 DFQATT and CDR2 SNEGSKA (reference sequence). This CDR3 has 17 amino acids. V was clipped by 3 bases and J by 2 bases, with 21 bases between them. CDR3 sequence (DNA): TGCAGTGCTAGCACCTCTCTAGGGGGGGCCCACACAGATACGCAGTATTTT. Protein sequence: CSASTSLGGAHTDTQYF.

The gene calls are TRBV25-1 and TRBJ1-6; perhaps TRBD1 as D (5 bases). V lost 10 bases to trimming and J lost 3 bases, with 10 bases between them. Per the germline V gene, CDR1 is MGHDK and CDR2 is SYGVNS. This CDR3 contains 13 residues. For the CDR3, the DNA is TGTGCCACGGGGGGTGTCTATAATTCACCCCTCCACTTT. As protein: CATGGVYNSPLHF.

The J gene is TRBJ2-7, the V gene TRBV9; TRBD1 matches at 7 bases. The CDR3 sequence is 14 residues long. Germline V CDR1 and CDR2: SGDLS, YYNGEE. The V gene end was trimmed by 6 bases and the J gene end by 2 bases; junction bases not matched to a gene: 8. CDR3 loop: CASTVRDSTYEQYF. As DNA, the CDR3 is TGTGCCAGCACCGTCCGGGACAGTACCTACGAGCAGTACTTC.

The chain uses TRBV10-1 and TRBJ2-7; 9 positions match TRBD1. This CDR3 is built from 12 residues. Germline V gene data show CDR1 as WNHNN and CDR2 as SYGVQD (reference sequence). The V gene end was trimmed by 6 bases and the J gene end by 9 bases; junction bases not matched to a gene: 6. The CDR3 loop reads CASSRDRERQYF. CDR3 nucleotide sequence: TGCGCCAGCAGCCGGGACAGGGAGCGGCAGTACTTC.

This sequence joins TRBV10-3 and TRBJ2-6; 8 nucleotides agree with TRBD1. CDR1 and CDR2 from the germline V gene are ENHRY and SYGVKD. The CDR3 totals 16 residues. V dropped 10 bases and J dropped 0; count of bases not matched to a gene: 8. CDR3 nucleotides: TGTGCCACCAAGCAGGGACAGGTCTCTGGGGCCAACGTCCTGACTTTC. It yields the protein CATKQGQVSGANVLTF.

The CDR3 DNA is TGTGCCAGCAGCGATGGGGGTGAAGCTTTCTTT. Residues: CASSDGGEAFF. The rearrangement uses TRBV9 and TRBJ1-1; tentatively, D is TRBD1 (5 bases). The CDR3 length is 11 residues. Germline CDR1 is SGDLS and CDR2 is YYNGEE. V lost 3 bases, J lost 7 bases, and 7 bases lay in between.

This clonotype has just a few counts. The V and J genes are TRBV10-3 and TRBJ2-7; D remains ambiguous. Between the trimmed V and J ends, which lost 4 bases and 5 bases, there was a span of 9 bases. The germline V gene encodes CDR1 ENHRY and CDR2 SYGVKD. This CDR3 has 12 amino acids. The DNA of the CDR3 is TGTGCCATCAGTGTCCGGGCTGACGAGCAGTACTTC. Protein product: CAISVRADEQYF.

The chain carries TRBV24-1 and TRBJ1-5; no definite D call. The CDR3 consists of 12 residues. Germline V lookup: CDR1 KGHDR, CDR2 SFDVKD. The germline V and J ends were trimmed by 3 bases and 5 bases, with 4 bases remaining between them. CDR3 sequence reads: CATSDSDQPQHF. CDR3 coding DNA: TGTGCCACCAGTGATAGTGATCAGCCCCAGCATTTT.

This rearrangement joins TRBV9 to TRBJ1-2; no clear D. CDR1 SGDLS and CDR2 YYNGEE come from the germline V gene. V lost 3 bases to trimming and J lost 8 bases, with 11 bases between them. The CDR3 is made up of 12 amino acids. In nucleotides, the CDR3 is TGTGCCAGCAGCGGGCGTTTGAAAGGCTACACCTTC. Protein: CASSGRLKGYTF.

The chain carries TRBV9 and TRBJ2-1; either TRBD1 or TRBD2 may fit D (5 bases each). From germline, CDR1 is SGDLS and CDR2 YYNGEE. CDR3 length: 15 residues. Trimming took off 7 bases at V and 10 bases at J, with 24 bases between the two ends. The CDR3 region has the DNA TGTGCCAGCGAGGAGAATGGGGCCGGCTCGGGGGAGCAGTTCTTC. Amino acids: CASEENGAGSGEQFF. Full variable domain (outside the CDR3, taken from reference TRBV9 and TRBJ2-1): DSGVTQTPKHLITATGQRVTLRCSPRSGDLSVYWYQQSLDQGLQFLIQYYNGEERAKGNILERFSAQQFPDLHSELNLSSLELGDSALYFCASEENGAGSGEQFFGPGTRLTVL.

This clonotype has a count of ten or more. The V gene is TRBV4-2, the J gene TRBJ1-1; D uncertain. Trimming stripped 1 base from V and 2 bases from J, with 8 bases between. Germline V gene data show CDR1 as LGHNA and CDR2 as YNFKEQ. The length of the CDR3 is 14 residues. The CDR3 sequence: CASSQGASNTEAFF. The CDR3, as DNA: TGTGCCAGCAGCCAAGGTGCATCAAACACTGAAGCTTTCTTT.

The rearrangement uses TRBV6-1 and TRBJ1-1; D remains ambiguous. Trimming pared 1 base from V and 5 bases from J, leaving 11 bases between. The CDR3 contains 14 residues. CDR1 is MNHNS and CDR2 is SASEGT in the germline V gene. CDR3 nucleotides: TGTGCCAGCAGTGAAGGGAGGCGAAGAACTGAAGCTTTCTTT. It codes for CASSEGRRRTEAFF.

The rearrangement links TRBV29-1 to TRBJ1-1; D not resolved. The CDR3 length is 11 residues. CDR1 is SQVTM, CDR2 ANQGSEA, per germline. V lost 0 bases to trimming and J lost 11 bases, with 10 bases between them. CDR3 amino acids: CSVEDPGGAFF. The CDR3, as DNA: TGCAGCGTTGAAGACCCAGGAGGGGCTTTCTTT.

This chain uses TRBV10-3 with TRBJ1-1; 8 bases are shared with TRBD1. The CDR3 has 14 residues. Germline V gene sequence: CDR1 ENHRY, CDR2 SYGVKD. With 7 bases clipped from V and 4 bases from J, the junction kept 8 bases outside the gene matches. CDR3: CAIKTGARGTEAFF. The CDR3 DNA follows: TGTGCCATCAAGACAGGGGCGCGGGGCACTGAAGCTTTCTTT.

The genes are TRBV19 and TRBJ2-5; a possible D gene is TRBD2 (5 bases). The CDR3 has 13 amino acids. V was clipped by 7 bases and J by 5 bases, with 14 bases between them. Germline CDR1 LNHDA, CDR2 SQIVND (reference sequence). In DNA form, the CDR3 reads TGTGCCAGTATTCCCCCGGGGTCCGAGACCCAGTACTTC. Amino acids: CASIPPGSETQYF.

Regarding this clonotype: Sequence at one end of the junction differs from germline and may be a read error. The chain is built from TRBV7-9 and TRBJ2-7; D ambiguous. The CDR3 is made up of 12 amino acids. From germline, CDR1 is SEHNR and CDR2 FQNEAQ (reference sequence). This CDR3 is CASMSVSYEQYF. In nucleotides, the CDR3 is TGTGCCAGCATGAGCGTCTCCTACGAGCAATACTTC.

About this clonotype itself: A read error may explain this, as a much larger clone is one base away. The rearrangement joins TRBV5-8 to TRBJ2-7; D is possibly TRBD1 (6 bases). Germline-derived CDR1 and CDR2 are SGHTS and YDEGEE. The CDR3 extends over 14 amino acids. CDR3 in amino acids: CASSYRAVYYGQYF. The CDR3 nucleotides are TGTGCCAGCAGCTACAGGGCTGTTTACTACGGGCAGTACTTC.

This clonotype was picked up many times. V and J are TRBV20-1 and TRBJ1-2; 8 nucleotides match TRBD1. The CDR3 contains 14 residues. With 6 bases clipped from V and 7 bases from J, the junction kept 13 bases outside the gene matches. The germline CDR1 and CDR2 sequences are DFQATT and SNEGSKA (reference sequence). In nucleotides, the CDR3 is TGCAGTGCCGGACCGACAGGGGAAAATTCTGGCTACACCTTC. This codes for CSAGPTGENSGYTF.

This clonotype was found many times. The J gene is TRBJ2-1, the V gene TRBV10-2; 7 bases are shared with TRBD1. The junction had 8 bases not matched to a gene; V was cut back by 9 bases and J by 0 bases. Germline V gives CDR1 WSHSY, CDR2 SAAADI. This CDR3 spans 15 amino acids. The CDR3 sequence is CASSYRGSSYNEQFF. The CDR3 DNA reads as TGCGCCAGTTCTTACAGGGGTAGCTCCTACAATGAGCAGTTCTTC.